This T cell receptor beta chain is drawn from a study of OX40 agonist ivuxolimab in advanced cancers. Study background: Three dose-escalation patients had partial responses: one with hepatocellular carcinoma and two with cutaneous melanoma.

With respect to this clone: The antigen remains unidentified.

Findings of the study overall: The investigators did not determine what antigen specificity the expanded peripheral T cells had. Expanded clones belonging to CD8+ T cells outnumbered, on average, those of CD4+.

Produced via immunoSEQ multiplex PCR; TCRdb's table is partial and in-frame only. The sample yields approximately 25,000 clones, approximately 91% seen once. Trimming stripped 0 bases from V and 5 bases from J, with 10 bases between. The germline V gene has CDR1 SGHNT and CDR2 YENEEA. The CDR3 is 14 residues long. The TCR comes from an adult with an advanced solid tumor such as melanoma, head and neck, liver or kidney cancer. The rearrangement links TRBV11-3 to TRBJ1-1; no reliable D call. The sequencing here drew on CD4+ or CD8+ T cells sorted from blood, taken in a trial of the OX40 agonist ivuxolimab. CDR3 coding DNA: TGTGCCAGCAGCTTAGATGTCGAGGGAACTGAAGCTTTCTTT. Translating gives CASSLDVEGTEAFF. Combining the CDR3 with reference TRBV11-3 and TRBJ1-1 gives the whole variable domain EAGVVQSPRYKIIEKKQPVAFWCNPISGHNTLYWYLQNLGQGPELLIRYENEEAVDDSQLPKDRFSAERLKGVDSTLKIQPAELGDSAVYLCASSLDVEGTEAFFGQGTRLTVV.